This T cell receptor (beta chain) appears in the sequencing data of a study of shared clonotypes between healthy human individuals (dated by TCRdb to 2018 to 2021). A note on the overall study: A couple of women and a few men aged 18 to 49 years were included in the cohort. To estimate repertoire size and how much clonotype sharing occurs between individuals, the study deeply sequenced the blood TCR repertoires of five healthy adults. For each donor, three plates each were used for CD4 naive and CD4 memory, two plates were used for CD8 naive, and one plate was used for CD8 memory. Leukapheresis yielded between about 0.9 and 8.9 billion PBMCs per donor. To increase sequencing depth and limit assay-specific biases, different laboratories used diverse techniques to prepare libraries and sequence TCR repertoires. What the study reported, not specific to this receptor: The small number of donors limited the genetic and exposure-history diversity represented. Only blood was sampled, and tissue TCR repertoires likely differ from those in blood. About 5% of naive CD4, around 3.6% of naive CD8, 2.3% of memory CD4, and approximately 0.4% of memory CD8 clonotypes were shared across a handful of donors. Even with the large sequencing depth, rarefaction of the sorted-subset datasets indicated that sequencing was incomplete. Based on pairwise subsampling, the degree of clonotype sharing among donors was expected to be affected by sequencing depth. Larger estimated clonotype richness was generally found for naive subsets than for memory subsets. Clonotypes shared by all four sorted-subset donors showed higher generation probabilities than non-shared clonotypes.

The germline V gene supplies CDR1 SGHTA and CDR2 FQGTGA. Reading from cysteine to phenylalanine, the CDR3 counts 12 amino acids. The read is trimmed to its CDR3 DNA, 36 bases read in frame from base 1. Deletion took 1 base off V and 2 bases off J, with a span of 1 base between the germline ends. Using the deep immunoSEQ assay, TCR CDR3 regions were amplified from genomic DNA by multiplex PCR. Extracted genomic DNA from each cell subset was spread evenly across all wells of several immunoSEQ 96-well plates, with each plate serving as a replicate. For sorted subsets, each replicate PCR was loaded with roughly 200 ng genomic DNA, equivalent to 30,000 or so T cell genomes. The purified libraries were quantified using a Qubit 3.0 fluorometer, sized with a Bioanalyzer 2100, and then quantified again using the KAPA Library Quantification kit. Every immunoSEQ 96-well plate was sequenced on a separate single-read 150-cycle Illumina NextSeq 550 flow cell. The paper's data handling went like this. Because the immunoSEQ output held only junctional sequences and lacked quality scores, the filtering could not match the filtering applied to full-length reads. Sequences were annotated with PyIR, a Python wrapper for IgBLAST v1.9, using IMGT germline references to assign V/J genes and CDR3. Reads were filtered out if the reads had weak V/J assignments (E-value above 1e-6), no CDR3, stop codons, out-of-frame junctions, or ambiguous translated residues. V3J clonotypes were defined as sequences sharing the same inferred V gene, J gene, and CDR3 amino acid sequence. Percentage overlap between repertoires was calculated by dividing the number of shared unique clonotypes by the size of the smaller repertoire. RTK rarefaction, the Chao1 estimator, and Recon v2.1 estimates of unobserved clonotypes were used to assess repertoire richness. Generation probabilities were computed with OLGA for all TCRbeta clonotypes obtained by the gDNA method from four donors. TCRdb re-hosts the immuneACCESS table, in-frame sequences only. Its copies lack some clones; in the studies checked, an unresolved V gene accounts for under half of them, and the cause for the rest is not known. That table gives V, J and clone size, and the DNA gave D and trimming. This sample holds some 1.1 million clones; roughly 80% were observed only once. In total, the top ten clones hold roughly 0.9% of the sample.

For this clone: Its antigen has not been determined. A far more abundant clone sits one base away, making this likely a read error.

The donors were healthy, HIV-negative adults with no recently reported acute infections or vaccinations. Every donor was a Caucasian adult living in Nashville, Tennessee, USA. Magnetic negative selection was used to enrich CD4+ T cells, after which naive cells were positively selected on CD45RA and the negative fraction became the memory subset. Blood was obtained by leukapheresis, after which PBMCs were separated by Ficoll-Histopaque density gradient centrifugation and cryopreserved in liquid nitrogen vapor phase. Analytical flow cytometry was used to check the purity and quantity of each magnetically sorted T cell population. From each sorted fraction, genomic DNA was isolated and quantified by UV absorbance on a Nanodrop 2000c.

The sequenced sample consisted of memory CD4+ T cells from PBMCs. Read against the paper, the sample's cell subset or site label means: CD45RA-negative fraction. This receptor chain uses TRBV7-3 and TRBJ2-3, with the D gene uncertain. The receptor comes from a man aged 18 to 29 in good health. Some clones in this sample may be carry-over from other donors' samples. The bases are TGTGCCAGCAGCTTAATCACAGATACGCAGTATTTT. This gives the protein CASSLITDTQYF.